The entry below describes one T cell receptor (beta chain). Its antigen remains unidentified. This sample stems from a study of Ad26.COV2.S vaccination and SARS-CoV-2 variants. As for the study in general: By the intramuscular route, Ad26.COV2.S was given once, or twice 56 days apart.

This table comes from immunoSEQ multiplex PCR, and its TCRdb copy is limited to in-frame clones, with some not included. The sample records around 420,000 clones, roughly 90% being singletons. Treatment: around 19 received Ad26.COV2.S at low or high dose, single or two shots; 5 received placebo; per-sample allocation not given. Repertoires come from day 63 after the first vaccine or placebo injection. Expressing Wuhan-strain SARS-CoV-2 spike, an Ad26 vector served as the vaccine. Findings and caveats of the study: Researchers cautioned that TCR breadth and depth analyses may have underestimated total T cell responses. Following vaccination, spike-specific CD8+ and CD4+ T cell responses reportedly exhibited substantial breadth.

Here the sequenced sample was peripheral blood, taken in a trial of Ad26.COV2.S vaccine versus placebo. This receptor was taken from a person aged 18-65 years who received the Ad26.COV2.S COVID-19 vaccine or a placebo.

The DNA of the CDR3 is TGTGCCAGCAGCCAAACAGGTGACGCGCAGCCCCAGCATTTT. It specifies CASSQTGDAQPQHF. This chain joins TRBV3-1 (or the pseudogene TRBV3-2) and TRBJ1-5, with D possibly being TRBD1 (5 bases). Germline V gene sequence: CDR1 LGHDT, CDR2 YNNKEL (reference sequence). The V end lost 2 bases, the J end lost 7 bases, and 12 bases lay between the germline ends. This CDR3 has 14 amino acids.